These 20 T cell receptor beta chains were all obtained from the same sample, sequenced in a study of control samples from healthy donors and cancer patients. TCRdb's table, derived via immunoSEQ multiplex PCR, lists solely in-frame clones and lacks some. Of 78,000 or so clones in the sample, 75% to 90% were seen once. The specimen was blood. These receptors all stem from a man aged 50 or older in good health.

This rearrangement joins TRBV29-1 to TRBJ2-5; D is unresolved. V gave up 2 bases and J gave up 3 bases, with 10 bases separating them. The germline V gene has CDR1 SQVTM and CDR2 ANQGSEA. This CDR3 region has 13 residues. CDR3 DNA sequence: TGCAGCGTTGAAATTAAGGTTAAAGAGACCCAGTACTTC. Its protein is CSVEIKVKETQYF.

The chain is built from TRBV5-1 and TRBJ1-2, with D hard to call. The ends were cut back, 5 bases at V and 4 bases at J, with 15 bases in the middle. This CDR3 has 14 residues. Germline V gene sequence: CDR1 SGHRS, CDR2 YFSETQ. CDR3 loop: CASSVDGITYGYTF. DNA for the CDR3: TGCGCCAGCAGTGTTGACGGCATAACCTATGGCTACACCTTC.

The chain links TRBV6-6 to TRBJ2-1; 12 positions agree with TRBD2. Germline CDR1 MNHNY, CDR2 SVGAGI (reference sequence). V was clipped by 2 bases and J by 7 bases; unmatched bases: 6. This CDR3 has 16 amino acids. CDR3 in DNA: TGTGCCAGCAGTTACGGAACTAGCGGGAGGCTGAATGAGCAGTTCTTC. This translates into CASSYGTSGRLNEQFF.

The V call is TRBV7-2, the J call TRBJ2-5, with 8 positions matching TRBD2. V shed 0 bases, J shed 5 bases, and the junction held 5 bases outside the gene matches. CDR1 and CDR2 from the germline V gene are SGHTA and FQGNSA. The CDR3 contains 15 residues. As DNA, the CDR3 is TGTGCCAGCAGCTTAGCCGGGAGGGCTCCGGAGACCCAGTACTTC. Protein sequence: CASSLAGRAPETQYF.

The chain is built from TRBV11-2 and TRBJ1-1; D perhaps matches TRBD1 (5 bases). The CDR3 loop spans 13 amino acids. CDR1 is SGHAT, CDR2 FQNNGV, per germline. The V end was cut by 5 bases, the J end by 0 bases, with 7 bases between. The CDR3 sequence: CASSTTVNTEAFF. Here the CDR3 DNA reads TGTGCCAGCAGCACGACAGTGAACACTGAAGCTTTCTTT.

The gene calls are TRBV9 and TRBJ2-7, with D perhaps being TRBD1 or TRBD2 (5 bases each). The CDR3 has 15 residues. The V and J ends lost 0 bases and 6 bases respectively, with 16 bases between them. CDR1 and CDR2 from the germline V gene are SGDLS and YYNGEE. The CDR3 spells CASSVVSGPHSEQYF. CDR3 nucleotides: TGTGCCAGCAGCGTAGTGTCGGGACCGCATAGCGAGCAGTACTTC. Combining the CDR3 with reference TRBV9 and TRBJ2-7 gives the whole variable domain DSGVTQTPKHLITATGQRVTLRCSPRSGDLSVYWYQQSLDQGLQFLIQYYNGEERAKGNILERFSAQQFPDLHSELNLSSLELGDSALYFCASSVVSGPHSEQYFGPGTRLTVT.

The chain has TRBV5-1 and TRBJ2-1, with unresolved D. The CDR3 consists of 14 residues. V was trimmed by 0 bases and J by 3 bases, leaving 7 bases between them. CDR1 is SGHRS and CDR2 is YFSETQ in the germline V gene. In nucleotides, the CDR3 is TGCGCCAGCAGCTTGGACAGCGACTACAATGAGCAGTTCTTC. This sequence encodes CASSLDSDYNEQFF.

The chain uses TRBV7-2 and TRBJ2-3; D possibly corresponds to TRBD2 (6 bases). In germline, CDR1 is SGHTA, CDR2 FQGNSA. V lost 1 base and J lost 4, with 15 bases in between. The length of the CDR3 is 16 residues. As DNA, the CDR3 is TGTGCCAGCAGCTTAGGACGGGAGATAATGGCAGATACGCAGTATTTT. Translating it yields CASSLGREIMADTQYF.

This clone was seen only a few times. The chain couples TRBV12-3 or TRBV12-4 to TRBJ1-5; D uncertain. V lost 3 bases to trimming and J lost 2 bases, with 5 bases between them. The CDR3 loop spans 13 amino acids. CDR3 in DNA: TGTGCCAGCAGTTTTAACGGCAATCAGCCCCAGCATTTT. Its translation: CASSFNGNQPQHF.

The CDR3: CASSSAYSYEQYF. Here the CDR3 DNA reads TGTGCCAGCAGTTCGGCTTACTCCTACGAGCAGTACTTC. J is TRBJ2-7 and V is TRBV28, with D unresolved. CDR1 is MDHEN, CDR2 SYDVKM, per germline. CDR3 length: 13 residues. V lost 4 bases to trimming and J lost 0 bases, with 7 bases between them.

V and J are TRBV30 and TRBJ2-2; 10 bases line up with TRBD2. The V segment lost 0 bases and the J segment 4 bases; nucleotides outside the gene matches: 11. This CDR3 spans 18 amino acids. CDR1 is GTSNPN and CDR2 is SVGIG in the germline V gene (reference sequence). As DNA, the CDR3 is TGTGCCTGGAGTGTGCCCAGCGGGAGGGCCCCTAGCACCGGGGAGCTGTTTTTT. Its protein product is CAWSVPSGRAPSTGELFF. Full variable domain (outside the CDR3, taken from reference TRBV30 and TRBJ2-2): SQTIHQWPATLVQPVGSPLSLECTVEGTSNPNLYWYRQAAGRGLQLLFYSVGIGQISSEVPQNLSASRPQDRQFILSSKKLLLSDSGFYLCAWSVPSGRAPSTGELFFGEGSRLTVL.

This chain connects TRBV7-9 to TRBJ2-7, with 7 nucleotides matching TRBD1. The CDR3 consists of 14 residues. Germline loops: CDR1 SEHNR, CDR2 FQNEAQ (reference sequence). V was clipped by 5 bases and J by 11 bases; unmatched bases: 15. The CDR3 spells CASSPPGDSQAEYF. The CDR3 DNA follows: TGTGCCAGCAGCCCCCCCGGGGACAGCCAAGCGGAGTACTTC.

The chain uses TRBV5-1 and TRBJ1-2; D possibly corresponds to TRBD1 (5 bases). Deletions cut 6 bases from V and 5 bases from J, with 14 bases between. CDR1 is SGHRS, CDR2 YFSETQ, per germline. This CDR3 contains 13 residues. The CDR3 bases are TGCGCCAGCACCCCCAACCAGGGTTATGGCTACACCTTC. Its protein is CASTPNQGYGYTF.

In its sample, this clone was seen once. The J gene is TRBJ1-6, the V gene TRBV19; 8 bases match TRBD1. The CDR3 length is 15 residues. Germline V gene lookup returns CDR1 LNHDA and CDR2 SQIVND (reference sequence). Trimming cost V 5 bases and J 10 bases; bases outside gene matches: 10. This chain's CDR3 is CASSPGTGVRSPLHF. The CDR3, as DNA: TGTGCCAGTAGTCCCGGGACAGGAGTACGGTCACCCCTCCACTTT.

The gene calls are TRBV12-5 and TRBJ1-1; the D is unclear. V lost 3 bases and J lost 10, with 15 bases in between. CDR3 length: 13 amino acids. Germline V gene data show CDR1 as LGHNT and CDR2 as FRNRAP. The chain's CDR3 is CASGLPDKFRAFF. Written as DNA, the CDR3 is TGTGCTAGTGGTTTACCAGACAAGTTTCGAGCTTTCTTT.

This chain uses TRBV5-6 with TRBJ2-1; the match to TRBD1 covers 7 bases. Trimming removed 4 bases from V and 5 bases from J; junction bases left unmatched: 12. Germline assignment: CDR1 SGHDT and CDR2 YYEEEE. This CDR3 region has 16 residues. CDR3 region: CASSASTGVWNNEQFF. CDR3 coding DNA: TGTGCCAGCAGCGCAAGCACAGGGGTTTGGAACAATGAGCAGTTCTTC.

This chain joins TRBV4-1 and TRBJ2-1; D remains unclear. Germline V gene sequence: CDR1 MGHRA, CDR2 YSYEKL. V lost 4 bases and J 6 bases, leaving 7 bases between the germline ends. The length of the CDR3 is 12 residues. Here the CDR3 DNA reads TGCGCCAGCAGCCCCGGGCCCAATGAGCAGTTCTTC. This translates into CASSPGPNEQFF.

The chain has TRBV18 and TRBJ2-5; 8 bases line up with TRBD2. Per the germline V gene, CDR1 is KGHSH and CDR2 is LQKENI. Trimming removed 3 bases from V and 5 bases from J; junction bases left unmatched: 8. The CDR3 runs 15 residues. The CDR3 coding sequence is TGTGCCAGCTCACCTGGACTTAGCGGGATGGAGACCCAGTACTTC. It specifies CASSPGLSGMETQYF.

J is TRBJ1-1 and V is TRBV2; 7 bases line up with TRBD1. The CDR3 contains 15 residues. Germline trimming cut 5 bases from V and 1 base from J; bases unmatched to any gene: 7. CDR1 is SNHLY, CDR2 FYNNEI, per germline. CDR3 protein: CASSLGGAGNTEAFF. Written as DNA, the CDR3 is TGTGCCAGCAGTTTAGGGGGCGCGGGGAACACTGAAGCTTTCTTT. Looking up the rest from reference TRBV2 and TRBJ1-1 gives the full variable domain: EPEVTQTPSHQVTQMGQEVILRCVPISNHLYFYWYRQILGQKVEFLVSFYNNEISEKSEIFDDQFSVERPDGSNFTLKIRSTKLEDSAMYFCASSLGGAGNTEAFFGQGTRLTVV.

In DNA form, the CDR3 reads TGTGCCAGTAGCACTGGACAGGGCTACGAGCAGTACTTC. Amino acids: CASSTGQGYEQYF. The chain is built from TRBV19 and TRBJ2-7; TRBD1 matches at 8 bases. Trimming removed 6 bases from V and 3 bases from J; junction bases left unmatched: 4. Germline V gene sequence: CDR1 LNHDA, CDR2 SQIVND (reference sequence). This CDR3 is built from 13 residues. Based on the CDR3 plus reference TRBV19 and TRBJ2-7, the full variable domain is DGGITQSPKYLFRKEGQNVTLSCEQNLNHDAMYWYRQDPGQGLRLIYYSQIVNDFQKGDIAEGYSVSREKKESFPLTVTSAQKNPTAFYLCASSTGQGYEQYFGPGTRLTVT.